The present TCR beta chain was sequenced within a study of blood T cells in healthy people across ages. V dropped 3 bases and J dropped 4 bases, with 17 bases sitting between them. The CDR3 runs to 16 residues. With respect to this clonotype: Its cognate antigen is unknown.

General study findings and limits: Any changes in expanded clonotypes were possibly confounded, as donor CMV status remained unknown.

A second PCR, run for about 7 to 11 cycles, used a sample-barcoded 5' primer plus a J-beta primer mix. In TCRdb, the 5' RACE reads were re-called with MiXCR into one record per CDR3 protein. The sample contains roughly 700,000 distinct CDR3 sequences, 20% to 25% of which appear only once. These sequences were also reported in another study, on T cells of mothers and their children. That work adds: Mothers gave over 8 million TCR beta CDR3 reads each, and children about 3 million each.

The TCR originated in a boy aged 10-17 years in good health. The J gene is TRBJ2-3, the V gene TRBV12-3 or TRBV12-4; D is ambiguous. The sample was blood. In DNA, the CDR3 is TGTGCCAGCAGTTTGAAGTTCTCAGGTGACGCAGATACGCAGTATTTT. Its protein is CASSLKFSGDADTQYF.